Reported below is one T cell receptor beta chain. Its cognate antigen is unknown. The method was immunoSEQ multiplex PCR; TCRdb's version includes in-frame clones alone and lacks a portion of them. This sample has tens of thousands of clones, with around 74% found just once. Under the ViraFEST assay, PBMC were stimulated with viral peptide pools so that antigen-specific CD4+ T cells expanded. Sequencing was performed afterwards. Between days 10 and 11 of culture, CD4+ T cells were separated out. Participants were vaccinated with two doses of either the BNT162b2 or mRNA-1273 vaccine. The data are from a study of vaccination effects on CD4 cells after COVID-19. V was cut by 3 bases and J by 4 bases, with 6 bases left in between. Germline values: CDR1 SGHTA, CDR2 FQGNSA. This CDR3 region has 12 residues.

The source material was CD4+ T cells from PBMCs cultured with HCoV-OC43 spike peptides, sampled after COVID-19 vaccination. Regarding subset: HCoV-OC43 spike overlapping peptide pool stimulation. The gene calls are TRBV7-2 and TRBJ2-5, with no clear D. The source of this sequence is a human donor who received a COVID-19 vaccine. The CDR3 nucleotides are TGTGCCAGCAGCTTGGCCAGAGAGACCCAGTACTTC. The encoded protein is CASSLARETQYF.